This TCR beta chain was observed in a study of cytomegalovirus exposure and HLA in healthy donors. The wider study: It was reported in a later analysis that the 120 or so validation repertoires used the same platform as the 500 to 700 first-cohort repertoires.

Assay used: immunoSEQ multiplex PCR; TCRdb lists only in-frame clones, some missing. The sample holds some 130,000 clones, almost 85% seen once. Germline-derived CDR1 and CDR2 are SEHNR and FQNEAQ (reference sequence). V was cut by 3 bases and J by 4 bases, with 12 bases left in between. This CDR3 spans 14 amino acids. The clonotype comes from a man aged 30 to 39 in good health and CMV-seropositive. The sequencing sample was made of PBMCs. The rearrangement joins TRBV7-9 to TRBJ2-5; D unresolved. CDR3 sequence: CASSFLRVLETQYF. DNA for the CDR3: TGTGCCAGCAGCTTCTTGAGAGTCTTAGAGACCCAGTACTTC.